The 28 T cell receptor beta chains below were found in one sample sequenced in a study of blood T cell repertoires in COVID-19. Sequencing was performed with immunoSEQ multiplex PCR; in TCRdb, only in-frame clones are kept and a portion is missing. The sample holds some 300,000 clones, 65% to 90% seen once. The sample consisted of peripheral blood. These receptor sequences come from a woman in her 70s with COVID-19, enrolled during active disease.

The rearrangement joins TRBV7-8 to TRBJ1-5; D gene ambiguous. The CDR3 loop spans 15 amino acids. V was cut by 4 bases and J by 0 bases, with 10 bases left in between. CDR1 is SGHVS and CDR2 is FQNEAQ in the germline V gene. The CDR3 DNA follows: TGTGCCAGCAGCTCGGGAGGCCTTAGCAATCAGCCCCAGCATTTT. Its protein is CASSSGGLSNQPQHF.

The CDR3 sequence is CASSQVGSGGASSTDTQYF. Written as DNA, the CDR3 is TGTGCCAGCAGCCAAGTCGGGAGCGGGGGGGCCTCTAGCACAGATACGCAGTATTTT. V gene TRBV3-1 (or the pseudogene TRBV3-2) combines with J gene TRBJ2-3; 10 bases agree with TRBD2. The CDR3 loop spans 19 amino acids. V was pared by 1 base and J by 0 bases, with 10 bases of the junction left unmatched. Germline V lookup: CDR1 LGHDT, CDR2 YNNKEL (reference sequence).

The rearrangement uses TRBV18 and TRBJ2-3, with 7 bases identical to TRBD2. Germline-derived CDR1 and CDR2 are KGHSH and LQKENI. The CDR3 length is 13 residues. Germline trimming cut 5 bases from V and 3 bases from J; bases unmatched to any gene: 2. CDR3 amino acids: CASSSGLTDTQYF. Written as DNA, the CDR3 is TGTGCCAGCTCATCGGGACTAACAGATACGCAGTATTTT.

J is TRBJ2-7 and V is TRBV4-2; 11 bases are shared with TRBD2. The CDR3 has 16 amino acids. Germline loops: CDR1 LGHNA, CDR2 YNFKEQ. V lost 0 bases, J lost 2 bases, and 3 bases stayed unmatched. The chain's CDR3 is CASSQDLAGGPYEQYF. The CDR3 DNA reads TGTGCCAGCAGCCAAGATCTAGCGGGGGGCCCCTACGAGCAGTACTTC.

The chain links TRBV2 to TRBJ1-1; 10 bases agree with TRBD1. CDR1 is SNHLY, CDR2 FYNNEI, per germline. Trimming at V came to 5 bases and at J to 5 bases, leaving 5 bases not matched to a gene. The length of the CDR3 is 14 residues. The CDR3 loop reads CASSPDRGQTEAFF. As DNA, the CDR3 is TGTGCCAGCAGTCCAGACAGGGGGCAAACTGAAGCTTTCTTT.

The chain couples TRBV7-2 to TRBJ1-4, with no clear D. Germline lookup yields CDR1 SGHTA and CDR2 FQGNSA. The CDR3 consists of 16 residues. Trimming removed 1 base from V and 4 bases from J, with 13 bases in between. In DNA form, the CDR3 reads TGTGCCAGCAGCTTAGGGGGAGTGTACTTTAATGAAAAACTGTTTTTT. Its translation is CASSLGGVYFNEKLFF.

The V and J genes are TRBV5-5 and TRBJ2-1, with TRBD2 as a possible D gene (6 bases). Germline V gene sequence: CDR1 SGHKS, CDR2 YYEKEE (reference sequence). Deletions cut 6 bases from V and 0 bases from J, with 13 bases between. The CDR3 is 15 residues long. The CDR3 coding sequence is TGTGCCAGCACCCCGCTCGGGGGCTCCTACAATGAGCAGTTCTTC. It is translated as CASTPLGGSYNEQFF.

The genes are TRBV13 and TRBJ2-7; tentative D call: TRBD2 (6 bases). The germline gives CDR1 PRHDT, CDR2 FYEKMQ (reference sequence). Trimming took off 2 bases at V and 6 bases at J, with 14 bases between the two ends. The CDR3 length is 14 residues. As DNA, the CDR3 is TGTGCCAGCAGCTTATGGGGGGTCGGTCTCGAGCAGTACTTC. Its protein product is CASSLWGVGLEQYF.

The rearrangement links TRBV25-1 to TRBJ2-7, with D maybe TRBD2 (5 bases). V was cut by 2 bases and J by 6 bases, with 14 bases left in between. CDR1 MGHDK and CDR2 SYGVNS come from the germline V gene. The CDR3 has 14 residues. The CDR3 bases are TGTGCCAGCAGTGAAGCTTCGCTTGCGGGCGAGCAGTACTTC. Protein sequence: CASSEASLAGEQYF.

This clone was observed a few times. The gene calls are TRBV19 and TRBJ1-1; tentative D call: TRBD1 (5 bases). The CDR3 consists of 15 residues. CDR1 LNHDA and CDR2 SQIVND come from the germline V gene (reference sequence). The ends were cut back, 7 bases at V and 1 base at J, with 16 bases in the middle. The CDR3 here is CASTPIDRTNTEAFF. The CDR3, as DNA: TGTGCCAGTACCCCAATCGACAGAACGAACACTGAAGCTTTCTTT.

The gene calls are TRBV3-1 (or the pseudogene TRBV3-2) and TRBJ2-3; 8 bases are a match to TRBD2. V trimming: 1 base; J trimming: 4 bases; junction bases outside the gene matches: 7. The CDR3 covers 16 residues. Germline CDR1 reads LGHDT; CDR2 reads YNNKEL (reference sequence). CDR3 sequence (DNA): TGTGCCAGCAGCCAAGTGTTGCCTAGCGGGCCAGATACGCAGTATTTT. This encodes CASSQVLPSGPDTQYF.

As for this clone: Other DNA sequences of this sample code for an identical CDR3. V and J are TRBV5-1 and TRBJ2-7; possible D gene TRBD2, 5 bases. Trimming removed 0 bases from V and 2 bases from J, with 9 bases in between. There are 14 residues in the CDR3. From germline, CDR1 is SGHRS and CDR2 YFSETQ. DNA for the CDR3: TGCGCCAGCAGCTTGGCGAGCGGTCCCTACGAGCAGTACTTC. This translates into CASSLASGPYEQYF.

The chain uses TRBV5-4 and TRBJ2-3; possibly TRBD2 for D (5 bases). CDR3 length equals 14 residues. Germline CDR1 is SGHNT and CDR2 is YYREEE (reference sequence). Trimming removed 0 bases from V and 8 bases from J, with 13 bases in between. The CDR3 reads CASSLEAGSSTQYF. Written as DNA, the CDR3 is TGTGCCAGCAGCTTGGAGGCGGGCTCTAGTACGCAGTATTTT.

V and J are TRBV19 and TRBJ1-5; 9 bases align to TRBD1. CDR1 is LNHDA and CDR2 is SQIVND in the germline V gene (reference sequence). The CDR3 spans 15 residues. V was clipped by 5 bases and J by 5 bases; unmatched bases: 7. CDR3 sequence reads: CASSARWDRDQPQHF. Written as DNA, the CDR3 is TGTGCCAGTAGTGCCCGATGGGACAGGGATCAGCCCCAGCATTTT.

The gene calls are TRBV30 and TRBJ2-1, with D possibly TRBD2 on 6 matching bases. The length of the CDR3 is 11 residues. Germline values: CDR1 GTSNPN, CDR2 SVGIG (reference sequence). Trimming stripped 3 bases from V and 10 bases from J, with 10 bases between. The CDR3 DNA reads TGTGCCTGGAGGGAGCGGGTGGAGCAGTTCTTC. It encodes CAWRERVEQFF.

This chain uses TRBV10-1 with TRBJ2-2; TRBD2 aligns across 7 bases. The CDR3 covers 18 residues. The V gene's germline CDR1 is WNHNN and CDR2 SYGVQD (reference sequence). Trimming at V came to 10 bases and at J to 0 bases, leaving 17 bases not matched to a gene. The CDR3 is CAIPPNRLAYPNTGELFF. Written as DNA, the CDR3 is TGCGCCATCCCACCTAATAGACTAGCCTACCCGAACACCGGGGAGCTGTTTTTT.

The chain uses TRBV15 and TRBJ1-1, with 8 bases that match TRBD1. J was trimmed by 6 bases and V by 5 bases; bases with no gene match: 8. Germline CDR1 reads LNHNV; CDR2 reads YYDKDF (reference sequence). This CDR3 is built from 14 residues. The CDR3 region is CATSDTGGTAEAFF. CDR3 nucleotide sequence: TGTGCCACCAGCGACACAGGGGGTACCGCTGAAGCTTTCTTT.

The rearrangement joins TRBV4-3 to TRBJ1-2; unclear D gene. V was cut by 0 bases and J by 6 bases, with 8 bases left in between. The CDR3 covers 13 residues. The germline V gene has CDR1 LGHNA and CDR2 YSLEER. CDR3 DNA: TGCGCCAGCAGCCAAGAACTAGGGAATGGCTACACCTTC. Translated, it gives CASSQELGNGYTF.

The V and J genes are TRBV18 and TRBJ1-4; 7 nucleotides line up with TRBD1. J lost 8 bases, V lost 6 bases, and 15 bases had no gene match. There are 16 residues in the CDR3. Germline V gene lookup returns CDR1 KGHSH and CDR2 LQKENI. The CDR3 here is CASSQGQAAFGEKLFF. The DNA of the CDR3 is TGTGCCAGCTCCCAAGGACAGGCCGCCTTTGGGGAAAAACTGTTTTTT.

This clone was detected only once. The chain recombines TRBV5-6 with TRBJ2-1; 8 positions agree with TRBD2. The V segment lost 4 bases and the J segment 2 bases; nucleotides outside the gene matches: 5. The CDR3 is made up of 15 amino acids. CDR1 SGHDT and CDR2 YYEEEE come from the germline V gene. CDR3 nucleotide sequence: TGTGCCAGCAGCACCTTAGCGGGGACCTACAATGAGCAGTTCTTC. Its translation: CASSTLAGTYNEQFF.

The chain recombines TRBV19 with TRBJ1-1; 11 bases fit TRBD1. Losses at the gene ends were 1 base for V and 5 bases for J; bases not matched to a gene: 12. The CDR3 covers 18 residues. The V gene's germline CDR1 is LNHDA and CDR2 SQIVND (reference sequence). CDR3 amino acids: CASSIGLGTGGVRTEAFF. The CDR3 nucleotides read TGTGCCAGTAGTATAGGCCTGGGGACAGGGGGGGTACGAACTGAAGCTTTCTTT.

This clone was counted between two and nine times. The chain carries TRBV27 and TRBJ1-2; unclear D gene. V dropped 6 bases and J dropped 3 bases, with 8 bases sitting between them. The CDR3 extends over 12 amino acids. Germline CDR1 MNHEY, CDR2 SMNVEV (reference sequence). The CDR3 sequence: CASRGYDYGYTF. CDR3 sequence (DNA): TGTGCCAGCAGGGGCTACGACTATGGCTACACCTTC.

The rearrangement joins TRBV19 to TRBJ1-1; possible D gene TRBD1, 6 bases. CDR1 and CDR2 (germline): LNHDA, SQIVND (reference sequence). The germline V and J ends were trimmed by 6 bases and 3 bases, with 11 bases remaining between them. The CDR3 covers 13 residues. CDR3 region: CASSDRMDTEAFF. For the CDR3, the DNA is TGTGCCAGTAGCGACAGGATGGACACTGAAGCTTTCTTT.

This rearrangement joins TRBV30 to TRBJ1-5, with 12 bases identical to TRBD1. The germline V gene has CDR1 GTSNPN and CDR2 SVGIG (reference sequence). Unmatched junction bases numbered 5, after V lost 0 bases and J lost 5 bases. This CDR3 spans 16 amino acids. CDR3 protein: CAWSVGGQGAHQPQHF. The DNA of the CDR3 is TGTGCCTGGAGTGTTGGGGGACAGGGGGCACATCAGCCCCAGCATTTT.

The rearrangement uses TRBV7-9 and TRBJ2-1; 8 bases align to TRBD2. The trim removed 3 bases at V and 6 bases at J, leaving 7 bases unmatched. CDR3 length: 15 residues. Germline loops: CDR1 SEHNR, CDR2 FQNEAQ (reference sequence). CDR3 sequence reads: CASSLVRGDVNEQFF. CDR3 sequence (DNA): TGTGCCAGCAGCTTGGTGCGGGGGGATGTCAATGAGCAGTTCTTC.

CDR3 loop: CASSASRGQGGEKLFF. CDR3 DNA sequence: TGTGCCAGCAGCGCCTCGCGGGGACAGGGAGGTGAAAAACTGTTTTTT. The chain uses TRBV9 and TRBJ1-4; TRBD1 aligns across 9 bases. The CDR3 is 16 amino acids. Germline lookup yields CDR1 SGDLS and CDR2 YYNGEE. The ends lost 3 bases at V and 7 bases at J; junction bases unmatched: 10.

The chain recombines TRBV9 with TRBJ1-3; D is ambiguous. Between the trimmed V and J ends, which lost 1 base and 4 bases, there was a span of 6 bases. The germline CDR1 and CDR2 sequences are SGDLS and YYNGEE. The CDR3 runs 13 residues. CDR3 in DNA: TGTGCCAGCAGCGTAACTTGGGGAAACACCATATATTTT. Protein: CASSVTWGNTIYF.

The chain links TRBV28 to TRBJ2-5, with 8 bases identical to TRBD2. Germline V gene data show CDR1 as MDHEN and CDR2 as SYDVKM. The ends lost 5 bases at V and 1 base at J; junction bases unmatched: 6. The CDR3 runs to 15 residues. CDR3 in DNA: TGTGCCAGCAGTATACACGGGGGGGCCCAAGAGACCCAGTACTTC. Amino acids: CASSIHGGAQETQYF.